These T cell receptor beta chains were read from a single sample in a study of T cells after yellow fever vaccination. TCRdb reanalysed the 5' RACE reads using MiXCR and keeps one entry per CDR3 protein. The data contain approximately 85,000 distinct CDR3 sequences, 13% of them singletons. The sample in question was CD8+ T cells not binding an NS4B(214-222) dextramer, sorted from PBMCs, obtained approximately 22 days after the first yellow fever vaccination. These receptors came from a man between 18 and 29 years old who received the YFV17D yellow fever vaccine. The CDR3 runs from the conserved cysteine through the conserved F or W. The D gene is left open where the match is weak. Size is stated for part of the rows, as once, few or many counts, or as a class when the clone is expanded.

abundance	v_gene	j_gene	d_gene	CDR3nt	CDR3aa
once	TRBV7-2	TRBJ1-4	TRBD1	TGTGCCAGCAGCCCAGGGGGGCGAAATGAAAAACTGTTTTTT	CASSPGGRNEKLFF
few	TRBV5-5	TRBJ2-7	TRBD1	TGTGCCAGCAGCTTGGTGGGACAGGGGCACGAGCAGTACTTC	CASSLVGQGHEQYF
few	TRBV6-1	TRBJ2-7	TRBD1	TGTGCCAGCAGTGAGTTAGGACAGGGAGCCGAGCAGTACTTC	CASSELGQGAEQYF
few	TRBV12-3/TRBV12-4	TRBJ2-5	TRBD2	TGTGCCACCGCATGGGGGGGACAAGAGACCCAGTACTTC	CATAWGGQETQYF
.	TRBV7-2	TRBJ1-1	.	TGTGCCAGCAGCTCCCGGACGGTTATGAACACTGAAGCTTTCTTT	CASSSRTVMNTEAFF
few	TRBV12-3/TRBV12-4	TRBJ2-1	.	TGTGCCAGCAGTCCAATATACACCCCGGGACAGTTCTTC	CASSPIYTPGQFF
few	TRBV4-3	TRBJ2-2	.	TGCGCCAGCAGCCAATTCCAGAACACCGGGGAGCTGTTTTTT	CASSQFQNTGELFF
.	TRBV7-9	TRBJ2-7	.	TGTGCCAGCAGCTTAAGGGAACAAGGCGAGCAGTACTTC	CASSLREQGEQYF
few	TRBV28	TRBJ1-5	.	TGTGCCAGCAGTTTAACGGGGGCCCTAAATCAGCCCCAGCATTTT	CASSLTGALNQPQHF
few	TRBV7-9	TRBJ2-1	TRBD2	TGTGCCAGCAGACACCACCTCAATAGCGGGGGGGTTGATGAGCAGTTCTTC	CASRHHLNSGGVDEQFF
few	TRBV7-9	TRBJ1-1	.	TGTGCCAGCAGCTTAGGAGGGGCGAACACTGAAGCTTTCTTT	CASSLGGANTEAFF